Following are 30 T cell receptor beta chains from one sample sequenced in a study of Graves' ophthalmopathy and Graves' hyperthyroidism. RNA transcripts served as template for amplifying TCR beta CDR3 sequences. In the first round, RT-PCR was carried out with HTBI primers, and a multiplex PCR formed the second round. From the multiplex PCR reads, TCRdb called clonotypes with MiXCR, one entry per CDR3 protein. Altogether about 390,000 distinct CDR3 sequences are present, 15% being singletons, with the ten largest covering 5.5% to 8%. The sequenced sample was peripheral blood. The receptor set was obtained from a woman aged 18-29 years with stable Graves' hyperthyroidism.

The CDR3: CASTRQVLNYGYTF. DNA of the CDR3: TGTGCCAGTACCCGACAGGTCCTAAACTATGGCTACACCTTC. This sequence joins TRBV19 and TRBJ1-2, with D tentatively TRBD1 (6 bases). The CDR3 is 14 residues long. V gave up 7 bases and J gave up 2 bases, with 14 bases separating them. CDR1 is LNHDA and CDR2 is SQIVND in the germline V gene (reference sequence).

This clonotype was seen at least ten times. This chain connects TRBV12-3 or TRBV12-4 to TRBJ1-3; unclear D gene. The CDR3 is 14 residues long. V lost 3 bases and J 7 bases, leaving 13 bases between the germline ends. CDR3 loop: CASSLSLVGNTIYF. The CDR3 DNA reads as TGTGCCAGCAGTTTGAGCCTGGTGGGGAACACCATATATTTT.

This clonotype was seen ten or more times. The chain combines TRBV6-2 or TRBV6-3 with TRBJ1-6; TRBD1 matches at 8 bases. Per germline, CDR1 MNHEY and CDR2 SVGEGT. Unmatched junction bases numbered 3, after V lost 4 bases and J lost 7 bases. The CDR3 runs 14 residues. The CDR3 sequence: CASSWDRRNSPLHF. DNA for the CDR3: TGTGCCAGCAGTTGGGACAGGCGGAATTCACCCCTCCACTTT.

A few counts support this clonotype. The chain has TRBV19 and TRBJ1-3, with D unclear. V dropped 7 bases and J dropped 4 bases, with 5 bases sitting between them. CDR1 and CDR2 (germline): LNHDA, SQIVND (reference sequence). The CDR3 extends over 11 amino acids. The CDR3 reads CASTKGNTIYF. The CDR3 coding sequence is TGTGCCAGTACCAAAGGAAACACCATATATTTT.

This clonotype was seen ten or more times. This sequence joins TRBV5-5 and TRBJ1-2; tentatively, D is TRBD1 (6 bases). The V gene lost 2 bases and the J gene lost 4 bases, with 15 bases spanning the gap. Germline V gene data show CDR1 as SGHKS and CDR2 as YYEKEE (reference sequence). This CDR3 region has 15 residues. CDR3 amino acids: CASSFTGSRSYGYTF. As DNA, the CDR3 is TGTGCCAGCAGCTTTACAGGGTCTCGGAGCTATGGCTACACCTTC.

The V and J genes are TRBV6-1 and TRBJ2-5; 8 positions match TRBD2. The CDR3 is made up of 15 amino acids. The ends lost 6 bases at V and 5 bases at J; junction bases unmatched: 11. Germline CDR1 reads MNHNS; CDR2 reads SASEGT. Here the CDR3 DNA reads TGTGCCAGCAGGTCGGGGGGGCTTAAGGAGGAGACCCAGTACTTC. Translating gives CASRSGGLKEETQYF.

This clonotype was detected many times. The chain joins TRBV7-2 to TRBJ1-5; D gene uncertain. The V end lost 6 bases, the J end lost 3 bases, and 15 bases lay between the germline ends. The CDR3 runs 15 residues. CDR1 is SGHTA and CDR2 is FQGNSA in the germline V gene. The CDR3 coding sequence is TGTGCCAGCAGTAAGCGAGAGAGAAACAATCAGCCCCAGCATTTT. Translation: CASSKRERNNQPQHF.

This clonotype was seen repeatedly, ten times or more. This rearrangement joins TRBV20-1 to TRBJ2-7; a possible D gene is TRBD2 (7 bases). CDR3 size: 18 residues. V dropped 3 bases and J dropped 0 bases, with 24 bases sitting between them. Germline V lookup: CDR1 DFQATT, CDR2 SNEGSKA (reference sequence). The CDR3 coding sequence is TGCAGTGCTAGTCAATGGGGGGGCCTACAGGGACCCTCCTACGAGCAGTACTTC. Amino acid sequence: CSASQWGGLQGPSYEQYF.

This clonotype was recorded at least ten times. The chain is built from TRBV6-5 and TRBJ2-2, with D hard to call. The CDR3 runs to 15 residues. CDR1 is MNHEY, CDR2 SVGAGI, per germline. The V gene lost 2 bases and the J gene lost 0 bases, with 7 bases spanning the gap. The CDR3 nucleotides are TGTGCCAGCAGTTACCGGACCTCGAACACCGGGGAGCTGTTTTTT. Residues: CASSYRTSNTGELFF.

This clonotype was detected a few times. The chain employs TRBV10-1 and TRBJ2-2; D is uncertain. Germline lookup yields CDR1 WNHNN and CDR2 SYGVQD (reference sequence). The V gene lost 2 bases and the J gene lost 4 bases, with 2 bases spanning the gap. The CDR3 has 12 amino acids. The CDR3 nucleotides read TGCGCCAGCAGTGAGCCCACCGGGGAGCTGTTTTTT. It translates to CASSEPTGELFF.

V gene TRBV5-6 combines with J gene TRBJ2-2; no firm D call. The CDR3 spans 12 residues. Trimming removed 5 bases from V and 7 bases from J, with 9 bases in between. The germline V gene encodes CDR1 SGHDT and CDR2 YYEEEE. The CDR3 DNA reads as TGTGCCAGCAGTCGAGGAAACGGGGAGCTGTTTTTT. Translating it yields CASSRGNGELFF. Filled out from reference TRBV5-6 and TRBJ2-2, the complete variable domain reads DAGVTQSPTHLIKTRGQQVTLRCSPKSGHDTVSWYQQALGQGPQFIFQYYEEEERQRGNFPDRFSGHQFPNYSSELNVNALLLGDSALYLCASSRGNGELFFGEGSRLTVL.

There are many counts of this clonotype. This chain uses TRBV7-9 with TRBJ1-2; D call uncertain. The V end lost 5 bases, the J end lost 2 bases, and 6 bases lay between the germline ends. From germline, CDR1 is SEHNR and CDR2 FQNEAQ (reference sequence). This CDR3 spans 12 amino acids. For the CDR3, the DNA is TGTGCCAGCAGCGTCCCAAACTATGGCTACACCTTC. It is translated as CASSVPNYGYTF.

There are a few counts of this clonotype. The J gene is TRBJ2-5, the V gene TRBV7-9; 12 bases fit TRBD2. CDR3 length equals 16 residues. The V gene's germline CDR1 is SEHNR and CDR2 FQNEAQ (reference sequence). Losses at the gene ends were 1 base for V and 5 bases for J; bases not matched to a gene: 5. CDR3 nucleotide sequence: TGTGCCAGCAGCTTAGAAGGGACTAGCGGGTTTGAGACCCAGTACTTC. It encodes CASSLEGTSGFETQYF. Supplemented by reference TRBV7-9 and TRBJ2-5, the full variable domain reads DTGVSQNPRHKITKRGQNVTFRCDPISEHNRLYWYRQTLGQGPEFLTYFQNEAQLEKSRLLSDRFSAERPKGSFSTLEIQRTEQGDSAMYLCASSLEGTSGFETQYFGPGTRLLVL.

The sample holds one count of this clonotype. A read error is possible here, since a much larger clone lies one base away. The J gene is TRBJ1-2, the V gene TRBV5-1, with a tentative D call TRBD1 (6 bases). V lost 4 bases and J lost 0, with 19 bases in between. CDR3 length equals 17 residues. CDR1 SGHRS and CDR2 YFSETQ come from the germline V gene. CDR3 sequence reads: CASSPGGRDISNYGYTF. For the CDR3, the DNA is TGCGCCAGCAGCCCTGGTGGCAGGGACATATCTAACTATGGCTACACCTTC.

This clonotype was seen ten or more times. CDR3 coding DNA: TGTGCCAGCAGCTTAGCGGCTACCTCCTACGAGCAGTACTTC. This translates into CASSLAATSYEQYF. The V and J genes are TRBV7-3 and TRBJ2-7; no clear D gene. There are 14 residues in the CDR3. V was trimmed by 2 bases and J by 0 bases, leaving 8 bases between them. The germline CDR1 and CDR2 sequences are SGHTA and FQGTGA.

This clonotype was seen ten or more times. The CDR3 spells CASSEALGSLAKNIQYF. The CDR3 coding sequence is TGTGCCAGCAGTGAAGCGCTGGGCAGCCTAGCCAAAAACATTCAGTACTTC. The rearrangement joins TRBV6-1 to TRBJ2-4; D is undetermined. Germline CDR1 reads MNHNS; CDR2 reads SASEGT. V lost 0 bases to trimming and J lost 0 bases, with 12 bases between them. This CDR3 spans 17 amino acids.

The V and J genes are TRBV4-1 and TRBJ1-5; TRBD1 is a possible D gene (5 bases). V lost 3 bases and J 4 bases, leaving 10 bases between the germline ends. This CDR3 region has 14 residues. The germline gives CDR1 MGHRA, CDR2 YSYEKL. The CDR3 here is CASSHRGVNQPQHF. CDR3 sequence (DNA): TGCGCCAGCAGCCACCGGGGGGTTAATCAGCCCCAGCATTTT.

This clonotype was seen many times. CDR3 protein: CASSFSTAVAKNIQYF. In DNA form, the CDR3 reads TGTGCCAGCAGTTTCTCGACAGCAGTAGCCAAAAACATTCAGTACTTC. The genes are TRBV28 and TRBJ2-4; perhaps TRBD1 as D (5 bases). The CDR3 is made up of 16 amino acids. V gave up 3 bases and J gave up 0 bases, with 12 bases separating them. CDR1 and CDR2 from the germline V gene are MDHEN and SYDVKM.

This clonotype has a count of ten or more. This chain links TRBV28 with TRBJ2-7, with D perhaps TRBD2 (6 bases). CDR3 size: 12 residues. Trimming took off 6 bases at V and 3 bases at J, with 9 bases between the two ends. Germline V gives CDR1 MDHEN, CDR2 SYDVKM. CDR3 sequence: CASSKGGYEQYF. In DNA form, the CDR3 reads TGTGCCAGCAGCAAGGGAGGCTACGAGCAGTACTTC.

This clonotype has a handful of counts. V is TRBV5-6 and J is TRBJ2-2; D possibly corresponds to TRBD2 (6 bases). Germline V lookup: CDR1 SGHDT, CDR2 YYEEEE. The CDR3 length is 15 residues. V lost 1 base and J lost 2, with 9 bases in between. In DNA, the CDR3 is TGTGCCAGCAGCTTGCGGGCGGGAAACACCGGGGAGCTGTTTTTT. Protein product: CASSLRAGNTGELFF.

In this sample, this clonotype turned up many times. This chain links TRBV20-1 with TRBJ1-6; 7 bases fit TRBD1. The CDR3 extends over 14 amino acids. The V gene end was trimmed by 3 bases and the J gene end by 7 bases; junction bases not matched to a gene: 6. Germline CDR1 reads DFQATT; CDR2 reads SNEGSKA (reference sequence). CDR3 region: CSASPGTVNSPLHF. Written as DNA, the CDR3 is TGCAGTGCTAGCCCCGGGACAGTAAATTCACCCCTCCACTTT.

There are many counts of this clonotype. A much larger clone sits a single nucleotide away, making a read error possible. The V call is TRBV7-8, the J call TRBJ1-1; 9 bases align to TRBD1. Germline CDR1 SGHVS, CDR2 FQNEAQ. This CDR3 has 15 amino acids. After removal of 5 bases from V and 5 bases from J, the junction contained 9 bases not matched to a gene. The CDR3 spells CASSPSRTGVTEAFF. The CDR3 DNA follows: TGTGCCAGCAGCCCCTCCCGGACAGGGGTAACTGAAGCTTTCTTT.

This clonotype was detected ten times or more. V and J are TRBV6-5 and TRBJ1-5; D remains unclear. The germline CDR1 and CDR2 sequences are MNHEY and SVGAGI. This CDR3 contains 13 residues. Between the trimmed V and J ends, which lost 0 bases and 6 bases, there was a span of 6 bases. The CDR3 here is CASSYSNSQPQHF. CDR3 DNA sequence: TGTGCCAGCAGTTACTCGAATAGTCAGCCCCAGCATTTT.

The chain combines TRBV11-1 with TRBJ1-5, with D perhaps matching TRBD1 (5 bases). CDR1 is SGHAT, CDR2 FQDESV, per germline (reference sequence). V was shortened by 4 bases and J by 11 bases, with 24 bases between the two germline ends. This CDR3 comprises 16 residues. The CDR3 reads CASSSNFRGDSLTQHF. The DNA for the CDR3 is TGTGCCAGCAGCTCCAATTTCCGGGGCGATTCTTTGACCCAGCATTTT.

This clonotype was found many times. This chain connects TRBV4-1 to TRBJ2-5; D not certain. V was shortened by 4 bases and J by 5 bases, with 11 bases between the two germline ends. The germline CDR1 and CDR2 sequences are MGHRA and YSYEKL. CDR3 size: 13 residues. For the CDR3, the DNA is TGCGCCAGCAGCCGTGCTCTGAGGGAGACCCAGTACTTC. It specifies CASSRALRETQYF.

This clonotype was seen only once. This rearrangement joins TRBV20-1 to TRBJ1-1; 7 nucleotides align to TRBD1. The CDR3 is 13 residues long. The V and J ends lost 5 bases and 1 base, in that order; junction bases with no gene match: 4. Germline CDR1 reads DFQATT; CDR2 reads SNEGSKA (reference sequence). CDR3: CSARDSENTEAFF. The CDR3 DNA reads TGCAGTGCTCGGGACAGTGAGAACACTGAAGCTTTCTTT.

This clonotype was seen a handful of times. The V gene is TRBV25-1, the J gene TRBJ1-2; D is ambiguous. This CDR3 region has 15 residues. From germline, CDR1 is MGHDK and CDR2 SYGVNS. Deletions cut 5 bases from V and 4 bases from J, with 17 bases between. CDR3: CASSWSEGRAYGYTF. CDR3 coding DNA: TGTGCCAGCAGTTGGTCAGAGGGTAGGGCCTATGGCTACACCTTC.

In this sample, this clonotype turned up a few times. The chain links TRBV7-2 to TRBJ1-2; the match to TRBD1 covers 7 bases. Germline CDR1 reads SGHTA; CDR2 reads FQGNSA. The V and J ends lost 5 bases and 0 bases, in that order; junction bases with no gene match: 6. The CDR3 totals 15 residues. The CDR3 here is CASSNRDRANYGYTF. CDR3 DNA: TGTGCCAGCAGCAACCGGGACAGAGCTAACTATGGCTACACCTTC.

This clonotype was detected many times. The chain combines TRBV12-3 or TRBV12-4 with TRBJ1-5; TRBD1 is a possible D gene (6 bases). The length of the CDR3 is 14 residues. Deletions cut 6 bases from V and 3 bases from J, with 12 bases between. The CDR3 region is CASSSGDNNQPQHF. The DNA of the CDR3 is TGTGCCAGCAGCTCGGGGGACAACAATCAGCCCCAGCATTTT.

This chain links TRBV12-5 with TRBJ2-7; 11 bases are a match to TRBD2. Germline lookup yields CDR1 LGHNT and CDR2 FRNRAP. Trimming took 6 bases from V and 4 from J; bases not matched to a gene: 11. CDR3 length equals 16 residues. The CDR3 sequence is CASGPSRGLADYEQYF. In nucleotides, the CDR3 is TGTGCTAGTGGCCCCTCCCGGGGACTAGCGGATTACGAGCAGTACTTC.